A single sample is the source of the 10 T cell receptor beta chains below, sequenced in a study of blood T cells in healthy people across ages. The use of a sample-barcoded 5' primer and a J-beta primer mix characterized a second PCR of roughly 7 to 11 cycles. Each CDR3 protein gets one entry after TCRdb re-called the 5' RACE reads with MiXCR. The table has under 2,000,000 distinct CDR3 sequences, about 50% seen once. Sequenced material: blood. The receptors here all came from a woman in her thirties or forties in good health.

At least ten counts were recorded for this clonotype. V usage is TRBV6-5 and J usage is TRBJ1-2; weak D call: TRBD1 (5 bases). The CDR3 consists of 11 residues. The germline V gene encodes CDR1 MNHEY and CDR2 SVGAGI. V lost 2 bases, J lost 10 bases, and 8 bases lay in between. The CDR3 loop is CASSYKGNYTF. The CDR3 coding sequence is TGTGCCAGCAGTTACAAGGGGAACTACACCTTC.

The chain joins TRBV13 to TRBJ1-2, with 7 bases matching TRBD1. The CDR3 is 16 residues long. V trimming: 0 bases; J trimming: 8 bases; junction bases outside the gene matches: 12. Germline V gives CDR1 PRHDT, CDR2 FYEKMQ (reference sequence). The chain's CDR3 is CASSLGPAGGPRGYTF. In nucleotides, the CDR3 is TGTGCCAGCAGCTTAGGGCCGGCAGGGGGTCCGAGAGGCTACACCTTC.

This sequence joins TRBV29-1 and TRBJ2-5; TRBD2 is a possible D gene (5 bases). Per the germline V gene, CDR1 is SQVTM and CDR2 is ANQGSEA. This CDR3 has 14 residues. Trimming removed 3 bases from V and 1 base from J, with 12 bases in between. The CDR3 nucleotides read TGCAGCGTTGATCGGCGAGGGTCCCAAGAGACCCAGTACTTC. Protein: CSVDRRGSQETQYF.

V gene TRBV10-3 combines with J gene TRBJ1-1, with a tentative D call TRBD1 (5 bases). From germline, CDR1 is ENHRY and CDR2 SYGVKD. Trimming stripped 9 bases from V and 6 bases from J, with 17 bases between. This CDR3 has 13 amino acids. The CDR3 protein is CAMGQGLLSEAFF. The CDR3 coding sequence is TGTGCCATGGGTCAGGGTCTCTTGTCTGAAGCTTTCTTT.

This clonotype appeared a few times. The rearrangement uses TRBV20-1 and TRBJ2-7; possibly TRBD2 for D (5 bases). The CDR3 sequence is 11 residues long. V shed 7 bases and J shed 1 base, with 8 bases lying between them. Germline V gives CDR1 DFQATT, CDR2 SNEGSKA (reference sequence). The CDR3: CSGLYSYEQYF. The CDR3 DNA reads as TGCAGTGGACTATATTCCTACGAGCAGTACTTC.

The CDR3, as DNA: TGTGCCAGCAGCACCCGACTAGCGGTTGCAGATACGCAGTATTTT. Protein product: CASSTRLAVADTQYF. J is TRBJ2-3 and V is TRBV3-1; 9 nucleotides line up with TRBD2. This CDR3 has 15 residues. Trimming cost V 5 bases and J 4 bases; bases outside gene matches: 7. Germline V CDR1 and CDR2: LGHDT, YNNKEL (reference sequence).

V gene TRBV5-1 combines with J gene TRBJ1-4, with 7 bases aligning to TRBD1. This CDR3 spans 15 amino acids. J was trimmed by 3 bases and V by 3 bases; bases with no gene match: 5. CDR1 and CDR2 (germline): SGHRS, YFSETQ. CDR3 region: CASSSGTESNEKLFF. Written as DNA, the CDR3 is TGCGCCAGCAGCTCCGGGACAGAATCTAATGAAAAACTGTTTTTT.

This clonotype was counted between two and nine times. The chain combines TRBV29-1 with TRBJ2-7; the D gene is possibly TRBD2 (7 bases). The V and J ends lost 4 bases and 4 bases respectively, with 11 bases between them. The CDR3 is 12 amino acids. Germline V gene sequence: CDR1 SQVTM, CDR2 ANQGSEA. For the CDR3, the DNA is TGCAGCGTTGGGGGGGGCCGATACGAGCAGTACTTC. Its translation: CSVGGGRYEQYF.

J is TRBJ2-1 and V is TRBV5-1, with a possible D match to TRBD2 (6 bases). Germline-derived CDR1 and CDR2 are SGHRS and YFSETQ. The CDR3 is made up of 15 amino acids. Deletions cut 4 bases from V and 5 bases from J, with 16 bases between. The CDR3 sequence is CASSPSPGEDNEQFF. The DNA for the CDR3 is TGCGCCAGCAGCCCGTCGCCGGGGGAGGACAATGAGCAGTTCTTC.

This chain uses TRBV28 with TRBJ2-1; D ambiguous. The ends were cut back, 3 bases at V and 5 bases at J, with 11 bases in the middle. Germline V gene lookup returns CDR1 MDHEN and CDR2 SYDVKM. CDR3 size: 14 residues. The CDR3 DNA follows: TGTGCCAGCAGTTTGCCCCGGTGGGACAATGAGCAGTTCTTC. Translating gives CASSLPRWDNEQFF.